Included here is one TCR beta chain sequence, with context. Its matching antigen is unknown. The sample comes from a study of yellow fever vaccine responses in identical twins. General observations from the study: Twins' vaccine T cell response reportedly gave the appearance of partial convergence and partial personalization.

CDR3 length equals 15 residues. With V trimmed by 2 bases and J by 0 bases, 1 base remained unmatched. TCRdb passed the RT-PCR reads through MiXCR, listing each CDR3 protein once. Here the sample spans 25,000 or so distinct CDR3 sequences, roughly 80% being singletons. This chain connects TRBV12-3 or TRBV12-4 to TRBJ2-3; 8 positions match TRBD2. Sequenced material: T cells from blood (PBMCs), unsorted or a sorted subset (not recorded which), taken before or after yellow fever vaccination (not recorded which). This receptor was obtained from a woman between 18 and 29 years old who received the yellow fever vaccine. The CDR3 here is CASSLRGRSTDTQYF. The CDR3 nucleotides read TGTGCCAGCAGTTTACGCGGGAGGAGCACAGATACGCAGTATTTT.